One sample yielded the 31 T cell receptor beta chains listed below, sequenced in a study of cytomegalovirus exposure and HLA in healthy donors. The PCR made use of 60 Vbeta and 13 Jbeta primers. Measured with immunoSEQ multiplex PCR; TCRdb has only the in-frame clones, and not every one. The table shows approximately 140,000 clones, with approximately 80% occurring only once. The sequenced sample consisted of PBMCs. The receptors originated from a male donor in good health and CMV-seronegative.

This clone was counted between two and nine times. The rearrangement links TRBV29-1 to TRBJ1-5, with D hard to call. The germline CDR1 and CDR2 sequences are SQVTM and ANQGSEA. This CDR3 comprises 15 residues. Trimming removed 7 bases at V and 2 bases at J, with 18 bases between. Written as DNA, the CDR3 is TGCAGCGGCCTCCGATCTAGCCGGGGCAATCAGCCCCAGCATTTT. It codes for CSGLRSSRGNQPQHF.

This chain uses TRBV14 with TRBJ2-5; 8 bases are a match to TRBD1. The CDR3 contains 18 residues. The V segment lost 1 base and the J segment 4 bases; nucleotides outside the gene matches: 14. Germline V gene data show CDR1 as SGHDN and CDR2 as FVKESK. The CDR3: CASSQVNPGGVGRETQYF. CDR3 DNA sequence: TGTGCCAGCAGCCAAGTTAACCCAGGGGGCGTCGGTAGAGAGACCCAGTACTTC.

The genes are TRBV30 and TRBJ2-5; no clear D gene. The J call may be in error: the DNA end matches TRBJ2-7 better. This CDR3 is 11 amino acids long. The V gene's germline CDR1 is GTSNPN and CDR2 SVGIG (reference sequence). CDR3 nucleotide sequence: TGTGCCTGGAGCGCGCCCTACGAGCAGTACTTC. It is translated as CAWSAPYEQYF.

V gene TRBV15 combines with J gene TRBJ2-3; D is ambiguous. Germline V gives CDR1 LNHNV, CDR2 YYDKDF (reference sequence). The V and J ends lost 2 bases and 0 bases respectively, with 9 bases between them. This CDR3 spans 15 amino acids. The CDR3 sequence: CATSRRRSSTDTQYF. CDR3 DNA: TGTGCCACCAGCAGACGTCGTTCTAGCACAGATACGCAGTATTTT. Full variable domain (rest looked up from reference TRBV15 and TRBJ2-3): DAMVIQNPRYQVTQFGKPVTLSCSQTLNHNVMYWYQQKSSQAPKLLFHYYDKDFNNEADTPDNFQSRRPNTSFCFLDIRSPGLGDTAMYLCATSRRRSSTDTQYFGPGTRLTVL.

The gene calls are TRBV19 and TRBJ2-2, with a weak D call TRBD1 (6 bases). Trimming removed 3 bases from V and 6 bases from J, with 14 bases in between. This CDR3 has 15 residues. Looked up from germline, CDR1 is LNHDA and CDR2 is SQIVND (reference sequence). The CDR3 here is CASSIGTRSSGELFF. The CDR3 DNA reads TGTGCCAGTAGTATCGGGACAAGGAGTTCCGGGGAGCTGTTTTTT.

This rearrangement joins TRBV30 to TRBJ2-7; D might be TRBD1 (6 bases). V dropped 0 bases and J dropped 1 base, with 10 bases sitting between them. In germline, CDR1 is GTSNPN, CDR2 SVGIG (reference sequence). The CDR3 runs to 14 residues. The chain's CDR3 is CAWSVPGQSYEQYF. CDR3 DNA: TGTGCCTGGAGTGTACCCGGACAGTCCTACGAGCAGTACTTC.

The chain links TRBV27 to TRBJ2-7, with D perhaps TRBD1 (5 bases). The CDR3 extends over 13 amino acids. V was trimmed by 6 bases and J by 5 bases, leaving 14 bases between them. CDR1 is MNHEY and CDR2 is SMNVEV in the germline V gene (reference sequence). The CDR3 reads CASSPGQKNEQYF. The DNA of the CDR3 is TGTGCCAGCAGCCCAGGGCAGAAGAACGAGCAGTACTTC.

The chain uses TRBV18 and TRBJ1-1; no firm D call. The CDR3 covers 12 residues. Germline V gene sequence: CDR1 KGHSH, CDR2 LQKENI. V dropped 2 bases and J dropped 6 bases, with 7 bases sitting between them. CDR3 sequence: CASSPAVAEAFF. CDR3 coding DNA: TGTGCCAGCTCACCAGCGGTGGCTGAAGCTTTCTTT. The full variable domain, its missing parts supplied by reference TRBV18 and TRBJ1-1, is NAGVMQNPRHLVRRRGQEARLRCSPMKGHSHVYWYRQLPEEGLKFMVYLQKENIIDESGMPKERFSAEFPKEGPSILRIQQVVRGDSAAYFCASSPAVAEAFFGQGTRLTVV.

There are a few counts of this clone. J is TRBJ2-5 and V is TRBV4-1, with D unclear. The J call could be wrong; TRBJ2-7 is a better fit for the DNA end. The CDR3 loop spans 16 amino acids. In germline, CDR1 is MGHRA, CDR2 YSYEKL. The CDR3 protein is CASSQVTEIHPHEQYF. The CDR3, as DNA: TGCGCCAGCAGCCAGGTTACAGAGATCCACCCCCACGAGCAGTACTTC.

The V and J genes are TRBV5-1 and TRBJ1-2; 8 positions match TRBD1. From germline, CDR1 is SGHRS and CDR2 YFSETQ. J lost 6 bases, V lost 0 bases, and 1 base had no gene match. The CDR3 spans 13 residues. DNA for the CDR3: TGCGCCAGCAGCTTGGGGACAGGGAATGGCTACACCTTC. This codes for CASSLGTGNGYTF.

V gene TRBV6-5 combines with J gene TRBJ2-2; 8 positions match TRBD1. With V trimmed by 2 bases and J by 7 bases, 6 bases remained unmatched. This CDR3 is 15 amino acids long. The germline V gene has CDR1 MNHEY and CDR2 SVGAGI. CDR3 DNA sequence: TGTGCCAGCAGTTACCCAGGGGGCAACGACGGGGAGCTGTTTTTT. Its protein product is CASSYPGGNDGELFF.

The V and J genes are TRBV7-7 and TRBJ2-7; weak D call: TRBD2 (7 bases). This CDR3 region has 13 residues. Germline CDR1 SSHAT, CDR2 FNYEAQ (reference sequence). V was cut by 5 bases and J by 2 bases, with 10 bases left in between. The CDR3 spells CASSPGGPYEQYF. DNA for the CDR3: TGTGCCAGCAGCCCCGGGGGGCCCTACGAGCAGTACTTC.

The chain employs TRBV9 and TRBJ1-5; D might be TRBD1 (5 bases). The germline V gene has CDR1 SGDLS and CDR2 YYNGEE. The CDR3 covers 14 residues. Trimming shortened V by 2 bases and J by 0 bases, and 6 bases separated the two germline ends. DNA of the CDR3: TGTGCCAGCAGCGTGCAGGGTAGCAATCAGCCCCAGCATTTT. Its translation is CASSVQGSNQPQHF.

CDR3 bases: TGTGCCAGCAGTCCCTTAGAGTACCAAGAGACCCAGTACTTC. Its translation is CASSPLEYQETQYF. The genes are TRBV27 and TRBJ2-5; D not certain. CDR1 and CDR2 (germline): MNHEY, SMNVEV (reference sequence). The CDR3 consists of 14 residues. With 5 bases removed from V and 0 bases from J, the gap between germline ends came to 10 bases.

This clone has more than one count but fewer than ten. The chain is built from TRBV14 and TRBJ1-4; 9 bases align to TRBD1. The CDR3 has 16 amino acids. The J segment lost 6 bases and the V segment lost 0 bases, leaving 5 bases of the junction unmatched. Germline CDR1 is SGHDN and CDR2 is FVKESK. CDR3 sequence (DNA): TGTGCCAGCAGCCAAGAGAGGGGACAGGGTGATGAAAAACTGTTTTTT. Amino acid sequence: CASSQERGQGDEKLFF. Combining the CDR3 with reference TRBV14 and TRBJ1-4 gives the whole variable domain EAGVTQFPSHSVIEKGQTVTLRCDPISGHDNLYWYRRVMGKEIKFLLHFVKESKQDESGMPNNRFLAERTGGTYSTLKVQPAELEDSGVYFCASSQERGQGDEKLFFGSGTQLSVL.

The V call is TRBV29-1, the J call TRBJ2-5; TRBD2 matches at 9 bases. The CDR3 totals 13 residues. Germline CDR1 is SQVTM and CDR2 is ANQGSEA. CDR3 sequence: CSAAGGGVETQYF. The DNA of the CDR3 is TGCAGTGCCGCGGGCGGGGGGGTGGAGACCCAGTACTTC.

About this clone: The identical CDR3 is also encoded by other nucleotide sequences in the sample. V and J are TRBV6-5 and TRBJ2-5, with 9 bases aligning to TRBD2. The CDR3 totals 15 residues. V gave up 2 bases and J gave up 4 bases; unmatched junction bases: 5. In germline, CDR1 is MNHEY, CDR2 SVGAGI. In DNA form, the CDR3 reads TGTGCCAGCAGTTACGGCGGGAGGGCCGTAGAGACCCAGTACTTC. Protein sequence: CASSYGGRAVETQYF.

The chain's CDR3 is CASSGGQGPYEQYF. CDR3 sequence (DNA): TGTGCCAGTAGTGGGGGACAGGGACCCTACGAGCAGTACTTC. The chain couples TRBV19 to TRBJ2-7; TRBD1 agrees at 9 bases. The CDR3 runs 14 residues. The germline CDR1 and CDR2 sequences are LNHDA and SQIVND (reference sequence). Unmatched junction bases numbered 4, after V lost 5 bases and J lost 2 bases.

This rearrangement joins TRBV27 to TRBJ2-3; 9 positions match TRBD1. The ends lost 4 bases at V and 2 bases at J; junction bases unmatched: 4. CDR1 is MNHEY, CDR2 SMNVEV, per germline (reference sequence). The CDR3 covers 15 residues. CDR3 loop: CASSWRTGVTDTQYF. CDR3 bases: TGTGCCAGCAGTTGGCGGACAGGGGTCACAGATACGCAGTATTTT.

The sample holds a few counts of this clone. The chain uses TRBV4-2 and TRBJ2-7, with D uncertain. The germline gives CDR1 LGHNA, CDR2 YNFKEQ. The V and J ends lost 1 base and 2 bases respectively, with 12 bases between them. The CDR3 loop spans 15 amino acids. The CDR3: CASSQGGAAPYEQYF. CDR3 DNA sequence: TGTGCCAGCAGCCAAGGAGGAGCAGCCCCCTACGAGCAGTACTTC.

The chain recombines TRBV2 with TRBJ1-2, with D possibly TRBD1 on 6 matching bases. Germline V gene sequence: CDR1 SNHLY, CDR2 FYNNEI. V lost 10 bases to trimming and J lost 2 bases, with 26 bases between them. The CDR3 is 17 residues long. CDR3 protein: CANYQTRTVNRNYGYTF. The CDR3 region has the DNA TGTGCCAACTACCAGACCAGGACAGTCAACCGCAACTATGGCTACACCTTC.

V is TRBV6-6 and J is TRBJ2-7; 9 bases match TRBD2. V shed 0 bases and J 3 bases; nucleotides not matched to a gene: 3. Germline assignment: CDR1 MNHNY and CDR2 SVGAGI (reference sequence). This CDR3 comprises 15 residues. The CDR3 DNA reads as TGTGCCAGCAGTTACTCTAGCGGGAGTTTCTACGAGCAGTACTTC. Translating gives CASSYSSGSFYEQYF.

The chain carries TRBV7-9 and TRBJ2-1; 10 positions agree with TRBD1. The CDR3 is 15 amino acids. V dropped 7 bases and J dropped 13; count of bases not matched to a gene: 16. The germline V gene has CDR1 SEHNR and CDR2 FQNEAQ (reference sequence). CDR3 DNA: TGTGCCAGCAACCCGGGACAGGGGCCCTCGTCGTCCCAGTTCTTC. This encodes CASNPGQGPSSSQFF.

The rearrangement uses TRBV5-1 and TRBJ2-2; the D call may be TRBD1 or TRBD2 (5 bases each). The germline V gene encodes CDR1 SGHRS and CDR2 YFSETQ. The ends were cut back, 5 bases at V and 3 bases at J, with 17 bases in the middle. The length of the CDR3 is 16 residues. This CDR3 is CASSLRGSEYTGELFF. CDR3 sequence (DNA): TGCGCCAGCAGTTTGAGGGGATCGGAATACACCGGGGAGCTGTTTTTT.

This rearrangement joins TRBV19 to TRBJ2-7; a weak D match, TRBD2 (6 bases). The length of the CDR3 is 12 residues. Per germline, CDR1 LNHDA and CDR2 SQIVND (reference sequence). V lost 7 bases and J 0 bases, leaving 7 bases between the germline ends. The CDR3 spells CASMGGSYEQYF. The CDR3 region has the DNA TGTGCCAGTATGGGGGGCTCCTACGAGCAGTACTTC. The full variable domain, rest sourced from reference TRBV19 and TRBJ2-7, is DGGITQSPKYLFRKEGQNVTLSCEQNLNHDAMYWYRQDPGQGLRLIYYSQIVNDFQKGDIAEGYSVSREKKESFPLTVTSAQKNPTAFYLCASMGGSYEQYFGPGTRLTVT.

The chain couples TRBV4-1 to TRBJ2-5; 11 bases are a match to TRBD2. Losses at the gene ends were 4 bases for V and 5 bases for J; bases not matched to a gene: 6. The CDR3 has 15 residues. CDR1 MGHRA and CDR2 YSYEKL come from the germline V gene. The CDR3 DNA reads TGCGCCAGCAGCCTAATAGGGACTAGCGGTGAGACCCAGTACTTC. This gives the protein CASSLIGTSGETQYF.

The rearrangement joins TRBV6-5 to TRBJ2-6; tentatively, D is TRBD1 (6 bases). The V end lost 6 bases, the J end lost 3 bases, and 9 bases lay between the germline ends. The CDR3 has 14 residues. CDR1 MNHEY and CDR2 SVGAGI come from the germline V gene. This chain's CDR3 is CASSPRGGANVLTF. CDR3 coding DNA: TGTGCCAGCAGCCCCAGGGGTGGGGCCAACGTCCTGACTTTC.

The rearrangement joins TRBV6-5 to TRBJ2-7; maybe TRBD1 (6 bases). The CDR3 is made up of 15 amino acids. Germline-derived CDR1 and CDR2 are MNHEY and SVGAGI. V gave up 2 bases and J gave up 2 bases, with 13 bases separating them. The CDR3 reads CASSYALDSPYEQYF. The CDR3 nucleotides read TGTGCCAGCAGTTACGCTCTGGACAGTCCCTACGAGCAGTACTTC.

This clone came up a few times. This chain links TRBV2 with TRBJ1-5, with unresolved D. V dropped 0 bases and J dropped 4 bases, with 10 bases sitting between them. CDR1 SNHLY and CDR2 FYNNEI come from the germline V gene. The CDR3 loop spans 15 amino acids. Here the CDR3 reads CASSEARVGNQPQHF. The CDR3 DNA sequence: TGTGCCAGCAGTGAAGCGAGGGTCGGTAATCAGCCCCAGCATTTT.

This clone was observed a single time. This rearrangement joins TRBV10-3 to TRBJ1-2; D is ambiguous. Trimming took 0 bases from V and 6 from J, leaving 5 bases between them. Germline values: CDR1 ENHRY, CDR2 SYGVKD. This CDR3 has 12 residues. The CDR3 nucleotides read TGTGCCATCAGTGAGTCCACTAATGGCTACACCTTC. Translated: CAISESTNGYTF.

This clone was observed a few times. The CDR3 protein is CASSVGGLAPNTGELFF. For the CDR3, the DNA is TGTGCCAGCAGCGTAGGGGGACTTGCTCCGAACACCGGGGAGCTGTTTTTT. The chain combines TRBV9 with TRBJ2-2; D is perhaps TRBD2 (6 bases). This CDR3 has 17 amino acids. Trimming took off 0 bases at V and 0 bases at J, with 12 bases between the two ends. Germline assignment: CDR1 SGDLS and CDR2 YYNGEE.